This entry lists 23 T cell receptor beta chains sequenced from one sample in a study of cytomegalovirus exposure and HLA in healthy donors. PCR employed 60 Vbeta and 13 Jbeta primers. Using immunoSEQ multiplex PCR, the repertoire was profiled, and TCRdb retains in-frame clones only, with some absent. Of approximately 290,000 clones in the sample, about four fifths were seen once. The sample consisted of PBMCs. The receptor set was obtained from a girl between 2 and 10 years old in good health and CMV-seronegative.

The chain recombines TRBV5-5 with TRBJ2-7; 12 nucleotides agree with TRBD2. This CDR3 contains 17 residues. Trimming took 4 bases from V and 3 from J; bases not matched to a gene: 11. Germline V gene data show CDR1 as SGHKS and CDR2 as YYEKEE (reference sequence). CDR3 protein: CASSARLAGDPIYEQYF. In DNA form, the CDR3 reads TGTGCCAGCAGCGCGAGACTAGCGGGGGACCCGATCTACGAGCAGTACTTC.

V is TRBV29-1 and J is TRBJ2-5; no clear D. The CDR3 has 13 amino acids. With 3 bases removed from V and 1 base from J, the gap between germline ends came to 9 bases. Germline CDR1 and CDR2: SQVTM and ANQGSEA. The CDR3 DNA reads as TGCAGCGTTGATCCCCTACTCCAAGAGACCCAGTACTTC. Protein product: CSVDPLLQETQYF.

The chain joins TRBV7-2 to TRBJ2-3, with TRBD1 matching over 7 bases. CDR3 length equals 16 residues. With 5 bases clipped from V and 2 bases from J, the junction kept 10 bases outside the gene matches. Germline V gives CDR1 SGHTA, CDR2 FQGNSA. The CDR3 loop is CASSKPGQSVTDTQYF. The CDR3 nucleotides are TGTGCCAGCAGCAAGCCGGGACAGAGCGTCACAGATACGCAGTATTTT.

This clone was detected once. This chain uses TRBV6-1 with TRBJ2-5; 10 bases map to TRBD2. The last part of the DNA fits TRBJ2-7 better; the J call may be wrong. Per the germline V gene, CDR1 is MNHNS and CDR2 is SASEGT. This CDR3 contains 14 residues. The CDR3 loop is CASRFGLAEYEQYF. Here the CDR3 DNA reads TGTGCCAGCAGGTTCGGACTAGCGGAATACGAGCAGTACTTC.

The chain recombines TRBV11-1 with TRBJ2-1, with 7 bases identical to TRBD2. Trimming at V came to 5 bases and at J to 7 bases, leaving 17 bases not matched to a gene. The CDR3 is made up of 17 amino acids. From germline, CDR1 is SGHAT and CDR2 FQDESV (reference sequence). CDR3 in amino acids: CASSPTPLRERKNEQFF. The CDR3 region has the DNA TGTGCCAGCAGCCCGACCCCCCTGCGGGAGAGGAAAAATGAGCAGTTCTTC.

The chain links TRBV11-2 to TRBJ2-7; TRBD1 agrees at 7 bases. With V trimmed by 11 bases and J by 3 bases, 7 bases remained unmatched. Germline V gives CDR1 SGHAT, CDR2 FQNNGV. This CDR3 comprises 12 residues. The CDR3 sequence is CAVRDRFYEQYF. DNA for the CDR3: TGTGCCGTTCGGGACAGATTCTACGAGCAGTACTTC.

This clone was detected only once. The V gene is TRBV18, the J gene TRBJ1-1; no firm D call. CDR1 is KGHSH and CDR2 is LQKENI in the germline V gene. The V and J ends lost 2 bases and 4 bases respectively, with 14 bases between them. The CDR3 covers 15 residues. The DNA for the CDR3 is TGTGCCAGCTCACCAAGGGAGGAGAGTGGCACTGAAGCTTTCTTT. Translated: CASSPREESGTEAFF.

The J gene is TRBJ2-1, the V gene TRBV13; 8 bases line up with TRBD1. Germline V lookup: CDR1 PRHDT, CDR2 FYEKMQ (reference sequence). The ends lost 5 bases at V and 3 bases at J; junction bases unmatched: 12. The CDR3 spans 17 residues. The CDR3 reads CASSVRLGTGLYNEQFF. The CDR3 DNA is TGTGCCAGCAGCGTTAGACTCGGGACAGGCCTCTACAATGAGCAGTTCTTC. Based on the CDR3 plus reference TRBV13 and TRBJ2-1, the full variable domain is AAGVIQSPRHLIKEKRETATLKCYPIPRHDTVYWYQQGPGQDPQFLISFYEKMQSDKGSIPDRFSAQQFSDYHSELNMSSLELGDSALYFCASSVRLGTGLYNEQFFGPGTRLTVL.

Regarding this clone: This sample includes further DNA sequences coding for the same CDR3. In nucleotides, the CDR3 is TGTGCCAGCAGTTTAGGAGGGTACGAGCAGTACTTC. Protein sequence: CASSLGGYEQYF. This chain links TRBV28 with TRBJ2-7; TRBD2 might be the D (6 bases). This CDR3 is 12 amino acids long. Trimming cost V 2 bases and J 4 bases, with 6 bases left between them. Germline lookup yields CDR1 MDHEN and CDR2 SYDVKM. Full variable domain (rest looked up from reference TRBV28 and TRBJ2-7): DVKVTQSSRYLVKRTGEKVFLECVQDMDHENMFWYRQDPGLGLRLIYFSYDVKMKEKGDIPEGYSVSREKKERFSLILESASTNQTSMYLCASSLGGYEQYFGPGTRLTVT.

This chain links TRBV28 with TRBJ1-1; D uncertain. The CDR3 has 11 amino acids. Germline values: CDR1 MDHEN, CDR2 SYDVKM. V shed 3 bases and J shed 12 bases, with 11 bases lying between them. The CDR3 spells CASSFLRSSFF. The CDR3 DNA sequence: TGTGCCAGCAGTTTTCTACGATCCTCTTTCTTT.

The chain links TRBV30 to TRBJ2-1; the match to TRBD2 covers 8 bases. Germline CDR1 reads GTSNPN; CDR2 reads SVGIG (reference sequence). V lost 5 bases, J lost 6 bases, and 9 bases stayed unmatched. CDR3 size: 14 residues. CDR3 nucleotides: TGTGCCTGGGAGCGGGAGATTCGGATCAATGAGCAGTTCTTC. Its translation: CAWEREIRINEQFF.

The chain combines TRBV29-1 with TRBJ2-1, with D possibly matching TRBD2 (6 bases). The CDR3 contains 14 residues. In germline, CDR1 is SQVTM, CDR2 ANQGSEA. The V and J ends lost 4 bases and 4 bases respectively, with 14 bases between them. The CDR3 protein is CSVGETRLYNEQFF. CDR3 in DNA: TGCAGCGTTGGCGAGACTAGGTTGTACAATGAGCAGTTCTTC.

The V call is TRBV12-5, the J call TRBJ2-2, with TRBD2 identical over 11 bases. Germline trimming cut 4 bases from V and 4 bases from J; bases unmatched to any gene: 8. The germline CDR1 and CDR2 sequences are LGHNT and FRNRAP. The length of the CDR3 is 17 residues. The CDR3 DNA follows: TGTGCTAGTGGTTCGCCGAATCTAGCGGGGGGCACCGGGGAGCTGTTTTTT. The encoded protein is CASGSPNLAGGTGELFF.

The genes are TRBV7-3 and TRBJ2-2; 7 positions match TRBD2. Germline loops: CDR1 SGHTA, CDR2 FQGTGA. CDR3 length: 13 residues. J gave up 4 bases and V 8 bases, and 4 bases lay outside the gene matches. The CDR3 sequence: CASRWGGTGELFF. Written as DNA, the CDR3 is TGTGCCAGCCGGTGGGGGGGCACCGGGGAGCTGTTTTTT.

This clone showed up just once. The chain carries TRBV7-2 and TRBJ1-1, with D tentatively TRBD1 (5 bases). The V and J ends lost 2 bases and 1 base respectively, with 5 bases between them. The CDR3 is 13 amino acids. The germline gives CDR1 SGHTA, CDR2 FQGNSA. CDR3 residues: CASSLQGNTEAFF. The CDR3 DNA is TGTGCCAGCAGCTTACAGGGGAACACTGAAGCTTTCTTT.

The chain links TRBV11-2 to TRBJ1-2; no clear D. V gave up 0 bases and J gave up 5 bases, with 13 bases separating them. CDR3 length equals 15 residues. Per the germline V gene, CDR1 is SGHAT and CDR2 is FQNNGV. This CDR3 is CASSLEYSRRYGYTF. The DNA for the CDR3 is TGTGCCAGCAGCTTAGAATACAGTCGGCGTTATGGCTACACCTTC.

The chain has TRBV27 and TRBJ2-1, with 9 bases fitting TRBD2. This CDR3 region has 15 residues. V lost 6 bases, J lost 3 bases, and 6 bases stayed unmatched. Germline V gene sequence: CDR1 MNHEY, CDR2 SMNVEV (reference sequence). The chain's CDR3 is CASRIAGDLYNEQFF. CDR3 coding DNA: TGTGCCAGCAGAATAGCGGGGGATCTCTACAATGAGCAGTTCTTC.

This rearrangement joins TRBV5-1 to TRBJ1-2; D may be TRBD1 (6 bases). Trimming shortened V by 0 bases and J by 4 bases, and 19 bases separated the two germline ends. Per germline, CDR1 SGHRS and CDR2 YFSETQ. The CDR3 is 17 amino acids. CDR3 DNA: TGCGCCAGCAGCTTGGTGGGGGCGCAAATCTTAGGCTATGGCTACACCTTC. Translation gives CASSLVGAQILGYGYTF.

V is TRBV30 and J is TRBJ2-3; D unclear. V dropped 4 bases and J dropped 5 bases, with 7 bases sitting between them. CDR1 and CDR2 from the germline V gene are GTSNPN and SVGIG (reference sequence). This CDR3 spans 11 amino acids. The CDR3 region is CAWIVRDTQYF. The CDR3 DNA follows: TGTGCCTGGATTGTGAGAGATACGCAGTATTTT.

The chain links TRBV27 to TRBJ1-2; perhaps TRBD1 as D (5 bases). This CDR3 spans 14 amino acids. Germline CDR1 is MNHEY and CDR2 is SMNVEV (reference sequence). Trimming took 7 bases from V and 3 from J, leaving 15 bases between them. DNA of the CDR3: TGTGCCAGCAAATTAAATCGGGACTACTATGGCTACACCTTC. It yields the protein CASKLNRDYYGYTF.

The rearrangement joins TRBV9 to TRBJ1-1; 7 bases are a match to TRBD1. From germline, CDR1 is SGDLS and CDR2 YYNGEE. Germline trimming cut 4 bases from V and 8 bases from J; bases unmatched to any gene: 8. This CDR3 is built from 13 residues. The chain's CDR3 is CASSPPGGREAFF. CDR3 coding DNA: TGTGCCAGCAGCCCACCAGGGGGGCGGGAAGCTTTCTTT. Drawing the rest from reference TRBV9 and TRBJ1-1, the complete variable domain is DSGVTQTPKHLITATGQRVTLRCSPRSGDLSVYWYQQSLDQGLQFLIQYYNGEERAKGNILERFSAQQFPDLHSELNLSSLELGDSALYFCASSPPGGREAFFGQGTRLTVV.

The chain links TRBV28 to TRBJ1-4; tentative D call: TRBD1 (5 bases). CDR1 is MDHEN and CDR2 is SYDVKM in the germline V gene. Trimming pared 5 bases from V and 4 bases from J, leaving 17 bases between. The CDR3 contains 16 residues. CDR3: CASSRGVGGFNEKLFF. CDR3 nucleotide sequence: TGTGCCAGCAGTCGAGGGGTTGGGGGGTTTAATGAAAAACTGTTTTTT.

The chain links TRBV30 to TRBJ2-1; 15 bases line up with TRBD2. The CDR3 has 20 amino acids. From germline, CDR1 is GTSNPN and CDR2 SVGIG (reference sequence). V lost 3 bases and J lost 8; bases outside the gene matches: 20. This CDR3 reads CAWSFPGLAGGGSTFDEQFF. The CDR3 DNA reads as TGTGCCTGGAGCTTCCCGGGACTAGCGGGAGGAGGCTCGACGTTCGATGAGCAGTTCTTC.